Listed here are 9 T cell receptor beta chains from one sample, sequenced in a study of sequential checkpoint blockade in melanoma. Treatment denoted: randomized to nivolumab then ipilimumab (arm A) or the reverse (arm B). The repertoire was sequenced with immunoSEQ multiplex PCR; TCRdb's copy has only in-frame clones and lacks some. In the table there are roughly 10,000 clones, 56% of which are singletons. The starting material was CD8+ T cells sorted from blood (inferred from file names), obtained from a patient given nivolumab and ipilimumab in sequence. The source is a human donor with melanoma.

This clone was seen just once. The V gene is TRBV30, the J gene TRBJ1-1; perhaps TRBD1 as D (6 bases). The V and J ends lost 2 bases and 7 bases respectively, with 11 bases between them. The CDR3 consists of 12 residues. Germline V CDR1 and CDR2: GTSNPN, SVGIG (reference sequence). The CDR3 spells CAWSLGGYEAFF. Written as DNA, the CDR3 is TGTGCCTGGAGTCTAGGGGGATATGAAGCTTTCTTT. The whole variable domain, filled in from reference TRBV30 and TRBJ1-1, reads SQTIHQWPATLVQPVGSPLSLECTVEGTSNPNLYWYRQAAGRGLQLLFYSVGIGQISSEVPQNLSASRPQDRQFILSSKKLLLSDSGFYLCAWSLGGYEAFFGQGTRLTVV.

The chain recombines TRBV28 with TRBJ2-7, with D perhaps matching TRBD2 (6 bases). CDR3 length: 16 amino acids. CDR1 is MDHEN, CDR2 SYDVKM, per germline. V shed 4 bases and J shed 0 bases, with 16 bases lying between them. This chain's CDR3 is CASSYYSGSSSYEQYF. DNA for the CDR3: TGTGCCAGCAGTTATTATAGCGGCTCAAGCTCCTACGAGCAGTACTTC. The full variable domain, in which reference TRBV28 and TRBJ2-7 provide the parts outside the CDR3, is DVKVTQSSRYLVKRTGEKVFLECVQDMDHENMFWYRQDPGLGLRLIYFSYDVKMKEKGDIPEGYSVSREKKERFSLILESASTNQTSMYLCASSYYSGSSSYEQYFGPGTRLTVT.

The chain has TRBV5-1 and TRBJ1-2; no reliable D call. This CDR3 is 14 amino acids long. V gave up 4 bases and J gave up 4 bases, with 14 bases separating them. Germline V gene sequence: CDR1 SGHRS, CDR2 YFSETQ. The CDR3 here is CASSREEDRYGYTF. The CDR3 bases are TGCGCCAGCAGCCGTGAGGAGGATCGCTATGGCTACACCTTC.

The rearrangement links TRBV4-2 to TRBJ2-7, with D unclear. This CDR3 is built from 14 residues. Trimming removed 6 bases from V and 7 bases from J, with 19 bases in between. The germline gives CDR1 LGHNA, CDR2 YNFKEQ. CDR3 bases: TGTGCCAGCAGTTTGGGCTCTTCCCCTAAGGAGCAGTACTTC. It yields the protein CASSLGSSPKEQYF.

The chain recombines TRBV19 with TRBJ2-6; D unresolved. This CDR3 has 16 amino acids. V dropped 1 base and J dropped 1 base, with 8 bases sitting between them. Per germline, CDR1 LNHDA and CDR2 SQIVND (reference sequence). The DNA of the CDR3 is TGTGCCAGTAGTATAGTCCGCGGATCTGGGGCCAACGTCCTGACTTTC. Translating it yields CASSIVRGSGANVLTF.

Relative to its sample, this clone is medium-sized. The V gene is TRBV6-6, the J gene TRBJ2-1; D gene ambiguous. Germline V gene sequence: CDR1 MNHNY, CDR2 SVGAGI (reference sequence). This CDR3 contains 12 residues. The V gene lost 8 bases and the J gene lost 6 bases, with 11 bases spanning the gap. The CDR3 protein is CASEGTVNEQFF. Here the CDR3 DNA reads TGTGCCAGCGAAGGTACAGTCAATGAGCAGTTCTTC.

This clone was seen once. V gene TRBV6-6 combines with J gene TRBJ2-7; tentatively, D is TRBD2 (5 bases). Trimming left V 2 bases short and J 2 bases short, with 13 bases between. The CDR3 runs 15 residues. CDR1 and CDR2 from the germline V gene are MNHNY and SVGAGI (reference sequence). The CDR3 is CASSYLNGKTYEQYF. The CDR3 nucleotides are TGTGCCAGCAGTTACCTAAACGGGAAAACCTACGAGCAGTACTTC.

This clone was seen only a few times. V gene TRBV5-6 combines with J gene TRBJ1-4; maybe TRBD1 (6 bases). Trimming took 0 bases from V and 12 from J, leaving 15 bases between them. The CDR3 has 14 amino acids. Germline V gives CDR1 SGHDT, CDR2 YYEEEE. The CDR3 DNA sequence: TGTGCCAGCAGCTTGGGTTTGGGGGCGACGGAACTGTTTTTT. Translated: CASSLGLGATELFF.

This clone was recorded once. The rearrangement uses TRBV27 and TRBJ2-7; 11 bases align to TRBD2. This CDR3 contains 15 residues. V gave up 5 bases and J gave up 2 bases; unmatched junction bases: 5. In germline, CDR1 is MNHEY, CDR2 SMNVEV (reference sequence). The CDR3 DNA follows: TGTGCCAGCAGTGTAGCTAGCGGGAGGACCTACGAGCAGTACTTC. Translated: CASSVASGRTYEQYF.